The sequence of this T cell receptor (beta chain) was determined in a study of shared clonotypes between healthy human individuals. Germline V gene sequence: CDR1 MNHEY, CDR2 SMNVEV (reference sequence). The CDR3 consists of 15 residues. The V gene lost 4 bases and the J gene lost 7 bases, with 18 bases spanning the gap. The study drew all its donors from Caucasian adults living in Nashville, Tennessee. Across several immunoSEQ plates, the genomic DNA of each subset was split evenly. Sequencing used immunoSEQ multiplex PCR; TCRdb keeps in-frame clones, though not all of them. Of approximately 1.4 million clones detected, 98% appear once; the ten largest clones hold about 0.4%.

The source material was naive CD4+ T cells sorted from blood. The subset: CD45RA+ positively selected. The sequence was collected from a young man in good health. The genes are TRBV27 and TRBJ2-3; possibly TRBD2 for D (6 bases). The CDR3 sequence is CASSSAGLALNTQYF. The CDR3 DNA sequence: TGTGCCAGCAGTTCCGCGGGGCTAGCGTTGAATACGCAGTATTTT.